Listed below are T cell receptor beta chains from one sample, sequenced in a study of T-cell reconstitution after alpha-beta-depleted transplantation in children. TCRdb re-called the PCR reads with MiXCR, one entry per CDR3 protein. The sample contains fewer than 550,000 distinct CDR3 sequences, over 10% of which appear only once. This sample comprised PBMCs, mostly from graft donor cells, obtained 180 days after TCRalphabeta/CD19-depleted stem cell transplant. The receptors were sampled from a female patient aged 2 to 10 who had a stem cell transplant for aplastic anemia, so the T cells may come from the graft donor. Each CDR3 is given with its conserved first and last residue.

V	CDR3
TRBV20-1	CSARPLTGREWETQYF
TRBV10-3	CAITGLASHEQFF
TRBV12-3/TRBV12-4	CATHVGGQNSPLHF
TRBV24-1	CATSEQGKDTEAFF
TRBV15	CATSRGRGAEIQYF
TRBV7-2	CASSLTPHGLGELFF
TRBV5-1	CASSPLTESYGYTF
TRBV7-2	CASSLAWSLAGADIQYF
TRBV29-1	CSVGRDRYNYGYTF
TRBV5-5	CASSLASLNSYNEQFF
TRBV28	CASLTTGQSYEQYF
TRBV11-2	CASSTPSGRGTGELFF
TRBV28	CASSFLTSGRTDTQYF
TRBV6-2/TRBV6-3	CASSYSGRHYNEQFF
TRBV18	CASSLDSDTQYF
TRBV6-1	CAVSGQGYNEQFF
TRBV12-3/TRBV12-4	CASSPPGNRDSNQPQHF
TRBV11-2	CASSYPGAGEISF
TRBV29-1	CSVERLSSGGYNEQFF
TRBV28	CASSLSGQAYGYTF
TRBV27	CASRTSGSPRYEQYF
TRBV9	CASSAQWTVSYNEQFF
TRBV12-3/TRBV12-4	CASSPSRQARWDDYEQYF
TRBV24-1	CATKGSGSRYNEQFF
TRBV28	CASSPLGGPNTEAFF
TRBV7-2	CASSLARDRGTDTQYF
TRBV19	CASSKDRRETQYF
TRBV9	CASKTGTSATDTQYF
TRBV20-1	CSARDRGGRAQDTQYF
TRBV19	CASSTTGVSNQPQHF
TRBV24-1	CATSDFASEETQYF
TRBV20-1	CSARTSGAQQYF
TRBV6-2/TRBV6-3	CASRIGYTEAFF
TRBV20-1	CSAIATADEQYF
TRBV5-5	CASSLSSAYNSPLHF
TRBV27	CASSLTQGQKLFF
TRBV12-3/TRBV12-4	CASAPPGFNEKLFF
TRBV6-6	CASSYRGQTQYF
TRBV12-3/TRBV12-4	CASSLWRELGDTQYF
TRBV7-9	CASSLREEKAQYF
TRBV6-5	CASSYTWESGGYTF
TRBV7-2	CASSRGEKAKNIQYF
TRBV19	CASSIDGTPYNEQFF
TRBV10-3	CAISDSGDPYEQYF
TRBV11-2	CASSLNGGTQYF
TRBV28	CASSLDSLETQYF
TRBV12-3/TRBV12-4	CASSSPSGRGYGYTF
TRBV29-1	CSVGPRDLTEAFF
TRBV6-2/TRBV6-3	CASAMRVISYNEQFF
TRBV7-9	CASSSFAPQFF
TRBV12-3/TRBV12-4	CASSPGTTYGYTF
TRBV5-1	CASSLSQGDEQYF
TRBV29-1	CSIGQSMNTEAFF
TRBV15	CATSNEGGELHNEQFF
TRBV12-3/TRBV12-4	CASSLGRAQNTIYF
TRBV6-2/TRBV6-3	CASSYSPSGGNTGELFF
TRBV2	CASSALLLAGRSGANVLTF
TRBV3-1	CASSQQGRDQPQHF